The 27 T cell receptor beta chains listed next were all sequenced from one sample in a study of T-cell memory formation after mild COVID-19. In TCRdb, the 5' RACE reads were re-called with MiXCR into one record per CDR3 protein. Of hundreds of thousands of distinct CDR3 sequences listed, 15% to 20% are singletons. Material: PBMCs or a T cell subset sorted from them (not recorded which). These TCRs come from an adult woman who had mild COVID-19 (a few samples of this study predate the infection). Cell type and time point are not known.

This clonotype was detected only a few times. The CDR3 protein is CASSDTDRLRSWETQYF. CDR3 bases: TGTGCCAGCAGTGACACCGACAGGCTGCGTAGTTGGGAGACCCAGTACTTC. V usage is TRBV6-1 and J usage is TRBJ2-5, with D perhaps matching TRBD1 (6 bases). Germline V gives CDR1 MNHNS, CDR2 SASEGT. The CDR3 sequence is 17 residues long. Trimming took 3 bases from V and 5 from J, leaving 22 bases between them.

In this sample, this clonotype turned up many times. The V and J genes are TRBV7-9 and TRBJ2-1, with 9 bases matching TRBD2. The CDR3 has 16 residues. Per germline, CDR1 SEHNR and CDR2 FQNEAQ (reference sequence). V gave up 5 bases and J gave up 7 bases; unmatched junction bases: 12. The CDR3: CASSLSIGLALNEQFF. CDR3 nucleotides: TGTGCCAGCAGCCTAAGTATAGGACTAGCGCTTAATGAGCAGTTCTTC.

The chain recombines TRBV2 with TRBJ2-5, with D unclear. The CDR3 extends over 14 amino acids. The V gene's germline CDR1 is SNHLY and CDR2 FYNNEI. The V end lost 7 bases, the J end lost 1 base, and 13 bases lay between the germline ends. In DNA, the CDR3 is TGTGCCAGCAAAATTGACGGGCCCCAAGAGACCCAGTACTTC. The encoded protein is CASKIDGPQETQYF. Drawing the rest from reference TRBV2 and TRBJ2-5, the complete variable domain is EPEVTQTPSHQVTQMGQEVILRCVPISNHLYFYWYRQILGQKVEFLVSFYNNEISEKSEIFDDQFSVERPDGSNFTLKIRSTKLEDSAMYFCASKIDGPQETQYFGPGTRLLVL.

This clonotype has only a few counts. This chain links TRBV3-1 with TRBJ2-3, with D tentatively TRBD2 (6 bases). Germline V gives CDR1 LGHDT, CDR2 YNNKEL (reference sequence). The CDR3 runs 13 residues. V was shortened by 8 bases and J by 4 bases, with 13 bases between the two germline ends. This chain's CDR3 is CASRIGGADTQYF. In DNA, the CDR3 is TGTGCCAGCCGTATCGGAGGGGCAGATACGCAGTATTTT.

The chain links TRBV5-1 to TRBJ2-5; D is possibly TRBD2 (5 bases). In germline, CDR1 is SGHRS, CDR2 YFSETQ. CDR3 length: 13 residues. Trimming removed 4 bases at V and 5 bases at J, with 12 bases between. The CDR3 sequence is CASSRGPGETQYF. The CDR3 DNA is TGCGCCAGCAGCCGCGGCCCGGGGGAGACCCAGTACTTC.

This clonotype was seen only a few times. V and J are TRBV7-9 and TRBJ2-7; D gene ambiguous. Between the trimmed V and J ends, which lost 5 bases and 5 bases, there was a span of 10 bases. The CDR3 loop spans 12 amino acids. CDR1 and CDR2 (germline): SEHNR, FQNEAQ (reference sequence). The CDR3 DNA sequence: TGTGCCAGCAGCCCCCCTCCCCACGAGCAGTACTTC. This gives the protein CASSPPPHEQYF.

The chain couples TRBV3-1 to TRBJ1-1, with no clear D. CDR1 is LGHDT, CDR2 YNNKEL, per germline (reference sequence). The V gene lost 3 bases and the J gene lost 10 bases, with 21 bases spanning the gap. The CDR3 is 15 amino acids. The CDR3, as DNA: TGTGCCAGCAGCCAGGAGACCCCCAGGAGGGCCCCAGCTTTCTTT. This gives the protein CASSQETPRRAPAFF.

This clonotype occurred many times. The gene calls are TRBV7-9 and TRBJ2-7, with 7 bases that match TRBD1. The CDR3 sequence is 15 residues long. CDR1 and CDR2 from the germline V gene are SEHNR and FQNEAQ (reference sequence). The junction had 8 bases not matched to a gene; V was cut back by 4 bases and J by 2 bases. Written as DNA, the CDR3 is TGTGCCAGCAGCTCGGACAGGAGCTTACCCTACGAGCAGTACTTC. Translated, it gives CASSSDRSLPYEQYF.

The chain couples TRBV20-1 to TRBJ1-2; TRBD1 aligns across 9 bases. This CDR3 spans 15 amino acids. The J segment lost 4 bases and the V segment lost 1 base, leaving 7 bases of the junction unmatched. Germline lookup yields CDR1 DFQATT and CDR2 SNEGSKA (reference sequence). The CDR3 reads CSARGQQGAGYGYTF. The CDR3 bases are TGCAGTGCTAGAGGTCAACAGGGGGCTGGCTATGGCTACACCTTC.

The rearrangement uses TRBV30 and TRBJ2-2, with TRBD2 identical over 7 bases. This CDR3 is 17 amino acids long. Germline V gene lookup returns CDR1 GTSNPN and CDR2 SVGIG (reference sequence). V lost 0 bases and J lost 5; bases outside the gene matches: 12. This CDR3 reads CAWSVRRGSLGTGELFF. The CDR3 DNA reads TGTGCCTGGAGTGTACGCCGCGGGAGCTTGGGGACCGGGGAGCTGTTTTTT.

V usage is TRBV4-1 and J usage is TRBJ1-4; D is uncertain. This CDR3 spans 13 amino acids. Trimming pared 1 base from V and 5 bases from J, leaving 5 bases between. The germline V gene encodes CDR1 MGHRA and CDR2 YSYEKL. In DNA form, the CDR3 reads TGCGCCAGCAGCCAAGTTGTAAATGAAAAACTGTTTTTT. Its translation is CASSQVVNEKLFF.

The chain combines TRBV24-1 with TRBJ1-1; D unresolved. V gave up 4 bases and J gave up 1 base, with 12 bases separating them. CDR1 and CDR2 from the germline V gene are KGHDR and SFDVKD. The CDR3 contains 15 residues. The CDR3 protein is CATSDPRYPNTEAFF. CDR3 coding DNA: TGTGCCACCAGTGACCCCAGATATCCGAACACTGAAGCTTTCTTT.

CDR3 region: CSARERTGNIYGYTF. CDR3 DNA sequence: TGCAGTGCTAGGGAGCGGACAGGGAACATCTATGGCTACACCTTC. The rearrangement joins TRBV20-1 to TRBJ1-2; 8 bases align to TRBD1. The length of the CDR3 is 15 residues. V lost 3 bases and J lost 4; bases outside the gene matches: 10. Germline CDR1 and CDR2: DFQATT and SNEGSKA (reference sequence).

This clonotype was observed a few times. This chain uses TRBV7-2 with TRBJ1-1, with D perhaps TRBD1 (5 bases). Germline CDR1 and CDR2: SGHTA and FQGNSA. Trimming pared 3 bases from V and 4 bases from J, leaving 18 bases between. The CDR3 contains 16 residues. Here the CDR3 reads CASSFAGHTRGTEAFF. CDR3 DNA sequence: TGTGCCAGCAGCTTTGCGGGGCACACACGGGGCACTGAAGCTTTCTTT.

In its sample, this clonotype was seen a few times. The genes are TRBV2 and TRBJ2-7, with a possible D match to TRBD1 (6 bases). Deletions cut 6 bases from V and 4 bases from J, with 10 bases between. Germline values: CDR1 SNHLY, CDR2 FYNNEI. This CDR3 contains 12 residues. The CDR3 DNA is TGTGCCAGCAGAGGGGGTGGGTACGAGCAGTACTTC. Translation: CASRGGGYEQYF.

The J gene is TRBJ2-5, the V gene TRBV7-6; 9 nucleotides align to TRBD1. With V trimmed by 0 bases and J by 3 bases, 2 bases remained unmatched. The CDR3 extends over 15 amino acids. Germline-derived CDR1 and CDR2 are SGHVS and FNYEAQ. The CDR3 is CASSLAGQGKETQYF. The CDR3, as DNA: TGTGCCAGCAGCTTAGCGGGACAGGGAAAAGAGACCCAGTACTTC.

This clonotype was seen a handful of times. The rearrangement uses TRBV20-1 and TRBJ2-7, with D unresolved. Germline CDR1 and CDR2: DFQATT and SNEGSKA (reference sequence). Trimming shortened V by 0 bases and J by 2 bases, and 8 bases separated the two germline ends. This CDR3 region has 13 residues. The CDR3 here is CSARDRTAYEQYF. CDR3 DNA sequence: TGCAGTGCTAGAGATCGCACCGCCTACGAGCAGTACTTC.

The chain employs TRBV19 and TRBJ2-3; TRBD2 matches 8 bases. The V gene end was trimmed by 3 bases and the J gene end by 6 bases; junction bases not matched to a gene: 5. Germline V lookup: CDR1 LNHDA, CDR2 SQIVND (reference sequence). CDR3 length: 14 residues. Written as DNA, the CDR3 is TGTGCCAGTAGTATGTTGACTAGCGTGGATACGCAGTATTTT. It is translated as CASSMLTSVDTQYF.

This clonotype has just a few counts. The chain joins TRBV11-3 to TRBJ2-2; TRBD2 agrees at 9 bases. The CDR3 has 16 residues. The germline CDR1 and CDR2 sequences are SGHNT and YENEEA. The J segment lost 6 bases and the V segment lost 5 bases, leaving 10 bases of the junction unmatched. The CDR3 sequence is CASSLLRGGQPGELFF. The DNA of the CDR3 is TGTGCCAGCAGCCTTCTGCGGGGGGGCCAACCCGGGGAGCTGTTTTTT.

The chain recombines TRBV24-1 with TRBJ2-2; maybe TRBD2 (5 bases). Per germline, CDR1 KGHDR and CDR2 SFDVKD. V lost 1 base and J lost 8, with 10 bases in between. There are 14 residues in the CDR3. The CDR3 DNA sequence: TGTGCCACCAGTGATTTCTCAGGAGGTGGGGAGCTGTTTTTT. Translation gives CATSDFSGGGELFF.

This clonotype was observed at least ten times. The CDR3: CASSQTGGAGAFF. In DNA form, the CDR3 reads TGTGCCAGCAGCCAAACGGGAGGGGCAGGAGCTTTCTTT. The V gene is TRBV3-1, the J gene TRBJ1-1; the D gene is possibly TRBD1 (5 bases). The CDR3 is 13 amino acids. Trimming left V 2 bases short and J 10 bases short, with 14 bases between. Germline V lookup: CDR1 LGHDT, CDR2 YNNKEL (reference sequence).

This clonotype was seen only a few times. V gene TRBV19 combines with J gene TRBJ2-1; the D gene could be TRBD1 or TRBD2 (5 bases each). Germline loops: CDR1 LNHDA, CDR2 SQIVND (reference sequence). This CDR3 has 15 amino acids. Trimming removed 6 bases from V and 5 bases from J, with 17 bases in between. The CDR3 spells CASSPGPGRNNEQFF. The CDR3 DNA reads TGTGCCAGTAGCCCGGGACCCGGGCGTAACAATGAGCAGTTCTTC.

This clonotype turned up a few times. The V call is TRBV4-1, the J call TRBJ2-7, with TRBD1 matching 7 bases. Germline CDR1 reads MGHRA; CDR2 reads YSYEKL. CDR3 size: 13 residues. The J segment lost 6 bases and the V segment lost 6 bases, leaving 8 bases of the junction unmatched. The CDR3 loop reads CASSVDRVGEQYF. CDR3 DNA sequence: TGCGCCAGCAGTGTAGACAGGGTAGGCGAGCAGTACTTC.

This clonotype was counted between two and nine times. The rearrangement uses TRBV20-1 and TRBJ2-1, with TRBD2 identical over 10 bases. Germline lookup yields CDR1 DFQATT and CDR2 SNEGSKA (reference sequence). This CDR3 comprises 17 residues. Germline trimming cut 1 base from V and 4 bases from J; bases unmatched to any gene: 10. The CDR3: CSARGFPSGSSYNEQFF. The CDR3 DNA follows: TGCAGTGCTAGAGGGTTCCCTAGCGGGAGCTCGTACAATGAGCAGTTCTTC.

This rearrangement joins TRBV7-2 to TRBJ2-3; 7 nucleotides agree with TRBD2. This CDR3 comprises 15 residues. Germline V CDR1 and CDR2: SGHTA, FQGNSA. The J segment lost 8 bases and the V segment lost 0 bases, leaving 8 bases of the junction unmatched. The CDR3 sequence is CASSLAGGVSATQYF. DNA of the CDR3: TGTGCCAGCAGCTTAGCGGGGGGGGTGTCCGCTACGCAGTATTTT.

This clonotype was counted between two and nine times. The V gene is TRBV20-1, the J gene TRBJ2-3; 7 positions match TRBD1. CDR1 and CDR2 (germline): DFQATT, SNEGSKA (reference sequence). V shed 4 bases and J 5 bases; nucleotides not matched to a gene: 9. This CDR3 has 14 residues. CDR3 bases: TGCAGTGCTAACGCCGGGACAGAGGAAGATACGCAGTATTTT. Encoded protein: CSANAGTEEDTQYF.

This clonotype showed up just a few times. V is TRBV7-2 and J is TRBJ2-1, with D uncertain. V lost 3 bases, J lost 0 bases, and 9 bases lay in between. The CDR3 covers 15 residues. Germline V CDR1 and CDR2: SGHTA, FQGNSA. The CDR3 DNA follows: TGTGCCAGCAGCTTTGGGCATGGCTCCTACAATGAGCAGTTCTTC. Translating gives CASSFGHGSYNEQFF.